The 11 T cell receptor beta chains given below trace back to one sample, sequenced in a study of shared clonotypes between healthy human individuals (dated by TCRdb to about 2020). Receptors were amplified or captured by the immunoSEQ multiplex PCR assay. Here the immuneACCESS table is served through TCRdb, limited to in-frame sequences with V and J called. Missing clones are a known gap in these copies; in checked studies unresolved V genes cover under half, and the rest lacks a known reason. This sample gives over a million clones in total; approximately 98.5% of them show up just once. 0.3% to 0.45% of the sample goes to the ten largest clones. The sample consisted of naive CD4+ T cells sorted from blood. The cell subset or site label here, explained by the study, means: CD45RA+ positively selected. Receptors were obtained from a man aged 30 to 39 in good health.

V is TRBV6-4 and J is TRBJ1-5; D is unresolved. Trimming cost V 3 bases and J 6 bases, with 9 bases left between them. The CDR3 consists of 13 residues. CDR1 and CDR2 (germline): MRHNA, SNTAGT. The CDR3 protein is CASSEGWGQPQHF. The CDR3 nucleotides are TGTGCCAGCAGTGAGGGTTGGGGTCAGCCCCAGCATTTT.

The chain recombines TRBV5-1 with TRBJ1-1, with D possibly being TRBD1 (6 bases). The CDR3 sequence is 12 residues long. Trimming took 0 bases from V and 7 from J, leaving 7 bases between them. The V gene's germline CDR1 is SGHRS and CDR2 YFSETQ. The CDR3: CASSLAGDEAFF. CDR3 nucleotide sequence: TGCGCCAGCAGCTTGGCAGGGGATGAAGCTTTCTTT.

This clone was picked up one time. The chain carries TRBV29-1 and TRBJ2-1, with 9 bases that match TRBD2. V trimming: 3 bases; J trimming: 4 bases; junction bases outside the gene matches: 13. The CDR3 sequence is 17 residues long. The germline CDR1 and CDR2 sequences are SQVTM and ANQGSEA. The CDR3 loop reads CSVEGDGGSGRYNEQFF. The CDR3 nucleotides read TGCAGCGTTGAGGGGGACGGAGGTAGCGGGAGATACAATGAGCAGTTCTTC.

The CDR3 nucleotides read TGTGCCAGCAGCCTCACAGGGGTGGGGGAGACCCAGTACTTC. This gives the protein CASSLTGVGETQYF. The V gene is TRBV5-4, the J gene TRBJ2-5, with 7 bases that match TRBD1. The CDR3 is 14 residues long. J lost 5 bases, V lost 4 bases, and 8 bases had no gene match. The germline V gene has CDR1 SGHNT and CDR2 YYREEE (reference sequence).

The rearrangement links TRBV28 to TRBJ2-3, with D perhaps TRBD1 or TRBD2 (6 bases each). V lost 2 bases and J lost 5, with 14 bases in between. Per the germline V gene, CDR1 is MDHEN and CDR2 is SYDVKM. The CDR3 has 15 amino acids. In DNA form, the CDR3 reads TGTGCCAGCAGTTTAGGGGTCAGGGGAGGAGATACGCAGTATTTT. Its translation: CASSLGVRGGDTQYF.

Notes on this clone: A read error may account for a junction end that differs from germline. This specimen includes other DNA sequences encoding the same CDR3. The chain employs TRBV7-2 and TRBJ2-3, with D unclear. The CDR3 loop spans 14 amino acids. The germline CDR1 and CDR2 sequences are SGHTA and FQGNSA. The CDR3 nucleotides read TGTGCCAGCAGTTTAGACCGTACAACAGATACGCAGTATTTT. Amino acids: CASSLDRTTDTQYF.

The gene calls are TRBV6-1 and TRBJ1-2; possible D gene TRBD1, 6 bases. Germline V lookup: CDR1 MNHNS, CDR2 SASEGT. The CDR3 sequence is 14 residues long. V lost 2 bases and J lost 4, with 11 bases in between. The CDR3 loop reads CASSENTGIYGYTF. The CDR3 nucleotides read TGTGCCAGCAGTGAAAACACAGGGATCTATGGCTACACCTTC.

This chain joins TRBV28 and TRBJ2-7; 8 positions agree with TRBD1. CDR3 size: 16 residues. Germline V gene sequence: CDR1 MDHEN, CDR2 SYDVKM. With 4 bases clipped from V and 1 base from J, the junction kept 9 bases outside the gene matches. CDR3 residues: CASSSGRQGPSYEQYF. The CDR3 DNA follows: TGTGCCAGCAGTTCCGGAAGACAGGGGCCTTCCTACGAGCAGTACTTC. Looking up the rest from reference TRBV28 and TRBJ2-7 gives the full variable domain: DVKVTQSSRYLVKRTGEKVFLECVQDMDHENMFWYRQDPGLGLRLIYFSYDVKMKEKGDIPEGYSVSREKKERFSLILESASTNQTSMYLCASSSGRQGPSYEQYFGPGTRLTVT.

The genes are TRBV9 and TRBJ2-2; the D is unclear. Germline V gives CDR1 SGDLS, CDR2 YYNGEE. V lost 6 bases, J lost 6 bases, and 18 bases lay in between. CDR3 size: 15 residues. The CDR3 bases are TGTGCCAGCACCCCCGGGCCTCTTAGAGCCGGGGAGCTGTTTTTT. It translates to CASTPGPLRAGELFF.

V is TRBV30 and J is TRBJ1-5; 7 bases agree with TRBD1. The CDR3 totals 13 residues. Trimming took 3 bases from V and 5 from J; bases not matched to a gene: 4. The germline gives CDR1 GTSNPN, CDR2 SVGIG (reference sequence). DNA for the CDR3: TGTGCCTGGAGACAGGGGCTCGATCAGCCCCAGCATTTT. Its protein product is CAWRQGLDQPQHF.

The chain employs TRBV7-8 and TRBJ2-5; D gene unclear. The V end was cut by 4 bases, the J end by 3 bases, with 12 bases between. Germline CDR1 reads SGHVS; CDR2 reads FQNEAQ. CDR3 length equals 14 residues. In nucleotides, the CDR3 is TGTGCCAGCAGCTCCCAACCTGCGGAAGAGACCCAGTACTTC. Its translation is CASSSQPAEETQYF.